These T cell receptor beta chains were read from a single sample in a study of human T cells and chemical hapten exposure. One entry per CDR3 protein, called by TCRdb with MiXCR from the RACE reads. The sample includes about 380,000 distinct CDR3 sequences, roughly 6% of them seen just once. The material sequenced was whole blood, taken in connection with sensitization to the hapten diphenylcyclopropenone (DPC). Receptors were obtained from a woman aged 18-35 years with alopecia areata. Some clones in this sample may be carry-over from other donors' samples. Both conserved end residues are part of each CDR3. Fields, in order: CDR3 protein, CDR3 DNA, CDR3 length, D gene, J gene, clone size, V gene. A D gene is named only where the DNA matches it firmly. A clone size is listed for some rows: how often the clone was seen (once, few, many), or a class if it is expanded.

CDR3: CASSAWRGSIRSGANVLTF; DNA: TGTGCCAGCAGCGCCTGGAGGGGGTCGATCCGCTCTGGGGCCAACGTCCTGACTTTC; length: 19; D: .; J: TRBJ2-6; size: few; V: TRBV7-9
CDR3: CASSLSQGPNEQFF; DNA: TGTGCCAGCAGCTTGTCGCAGGGCCCCAATGAGCAGTTCTTC; length: 14; D: .; J: TRBJ2-1; size: .; V: TRBV7-9
CDR3: CASSSGTEAYF; DNA: TGTGCCAGCAGTTCCGGGACAGAAGCGTATTTT; length: 11; D: TRBD1; J: TRBJ2-3; size: many; V: TRBV12-3/TRBV12-4
CDR3: CASRGAGGRLDTQYF; DNA: TGTGCCAGCCGTGGCGCGGGGGGGCGGTTAGATACGCAGTATTTT; length: 15; D: TRBD2; J: TRBJ2-3; size: few; V: TRBV7-9
CDR3: CASSQGRASSYNEQFF; DNA: TGCGCCAGCAGCCAAGGGCGGGCAAGCTCCTACAATGAGCAGTTCTTC; length: 16; D: .; J: TRBJ2-1; size: few; V: TRBV4-1
CDR3: CASSRTGTAFFHEQYF; DNA: TGTGCCAGCAGTCGGACAGGGACGGCCTTCTTCCACGAGCAGTACTTC; length: 16; D: TRBD1; J: TRBJ2-7; size: many; V: TRBV6-2/TRBV6-3
CDR3: CSVAWDNEKLFF; DNA: TGCAGCGTTGCGTGGGACAATGAAAAACTGTTTTTT; length: 12; D: .; J: TRBJ1-4; size: many; V: TRBV29-1
CDR3: CASSYLQGSGNTIYF; DNA: TGTGCCAGCAGTTACTTACAGGGCTCTGGAAACACCATATATTTT; length: 15; D: .; J: TRBJ1-3; size: many; V: TRBV6-5
CDR3: CASSAPPGAASTDTQYF; DNA: TGTGCCAGCAGCGCCCCGCCGGGAGCAGCTAGCACAGATACGCAGTATTTT; length: 17; D: .; J: TRBJ2-3; size: few; V: TRBV7-9
CDR3: CASVDRDYGYTF; DNA: TGTGCCAGCGTCGACAGAGACTATGGCTACACCTTC; length: 12; D: .; J: TRBJ1-2; size: many; V: TRBV12-3/TRBV12-4
CDR3: CASAQQGTDTQYF; DNA: TGTGCCAGCGCCCAACAGGGGACAGATACGCAGTATTTT; length: 13; D: TRBD1; J: TRBJ2-3; size: many; V: TRBV3-1
CDR3: CSTSEGQETQYF; DNA: TGCAGCACCTCAGAGGGCCAAGAGACCCAGTACTTC; length: 12; D: .; J: TRBJ2-5; size: many; V: TRBV29-1
CDR3: CASSQVASVSPLHF; DNA: TGTGCCAGCAGCCAAGTAGCATCCGTTTCACCCCTCCACTTT; length: 14; D: .; J: TRBJ1-6; size: .; V: TRBV3-1
CDR3: CASSINQGRQEKLFF; DNA: TGTGCCAGCAGCATAAATCAGGGGAGACAGGAAAAACTGTTTTTT; length: 15; D: .; J: TRBJ1-4; size: .; V: TRBV7-8
CDR3: CASSDWEAYTEAFF; DNA: TGTGCCAGCAGTGATTGGGAGGCGTACACTGAAGCTTTCTTT; length: 14; D: .; J: TRBJ1-1; size: many; V: TRBV2
CDR3: CSAYLDGRNYEQYF; DNA: TGCAGCGCATACTTGGACGGGCGAAACTACGAGCAGTACTTC; length: 14; D: .; J: TRBJ2-7; size: .; V: TRBV29-1
CDR3: CASIPRTGAYEQYF; DNA: TGTGCCAGCATCCCCAGGACAGGGGCCTACGAGCAGTACTTC; length: 14; D: TRBD1; J: TRBJ2-7; size: .; V: TRBV27
CDR3: CASSEVGKMNTEAFF; DNA: TGTGCCAGCAGTGAGGTCGGGAAAATGAACACTGAAGCTTTCTTT; length: 15; D: .; J: TRBJ1-1; size: many; V: TRBV2
CDR3: CASSESAGDLGTQYF; DNA: TGTGCCAGCAGTGAATCAGCGGGGGACCTGGGGACGCAGTATTTT; length: 15; D: TRBD2; J: TRBJ2-3; size: many; V: TRBV6-1
CDR3: CASSPNHFRDSNQPQHF; DNA: TGCGCCAGCAGCCCCAACCATTTCCGGGACAGTAATCAGCCCCAGCATTTT; length: 17; D: TRBD1; J: TRBJ1-5; size: .; V: TRBV4-3
CDR3: CASSQTSGGAYEQYF; DNA: TGCGCCAGCAGCCAGACTAGCGGGGGGGCCTACGAGCAGTACTTC; length: 15; D: TRBD2; J: TRBJ2-7; size: many; V: TRBV4-1
CDR3: CASTHQGGSRLYSNQPQHF; DNA: TGTGCCAGTACCCATCAAGGAGGGTCCCGACTTTATAGCAATCAGCCCCAGCATTTT; length: 19; D: .; J: TRBJ1-5; size: many; V: TRBV19
CDR3: CASSLEMGSHSPLHF; DNA: TGCGCCAGCAGCTTGGAAATGGGCAGCCATTCACCCCTCCACTTT; length: 15; D: .; J: TRBJ1-6; size: many; V: TRBV5-1
CDR3: CSASDSLNEKLFF; DNA: TGCAGTGCTAGCGACAGTCTTAATGAAAAACTGTTTTTT; length: 13; D: .; J: TRBJ1-4; size: .; V: TRBV20-1
CDR3: CSAPTGGLYEQYF; DNA: TGCAGTGCTCCCACGGGGGGCCTCTACGAGCAGTACTTC; length: 13; D: .; J: TRBJ2-7; size: .; V: TRBV20-1
CDR3: CASSARTGAGETQYF; DNA: TGCGCCAGCAGCGCAAGGACAGGGGCGGGAGAGACCCAGTACTTC; length: 15; D: TRBD1; J: TRBJ2-5; size: few; V: TRBV5-1
CDR3: CASSQDGGGRSPLEQYF; DNA: TGCGCCAGCAGCCAAGATGGGGGGGGACGGTCCCCCTTGGAGCAGTACTTC; length: 17; D: TRBD2; J: TRBJ2-7; size: few; V: TRBV4-1
CDR3: CASSWGWGNQPQHF; DNA: TGTGCCAGCAGTTGGGGATGGGGCAATCAGCCCCAGCATTTT; length: 14; D: .; J: TRBJ1-5; size: few; V: TRBV12-3/TRBV12-4
CDR3: CASSVWVEGNEQYF; DNA: TGTGCCAGCAGCGTATGGGTGGAGGGGAACGAGCAGTACTTC; length: 14; D: .; J: TRBJ2-7; size: .; V: TRBV9
CDR3: CASSPSSGWGTDTQYF; DNA: TGTGCCAGCTCACCGTCGTCGGGGTGGGGCACAGATACGCAGTATTTT; length: 16; D: .; J: TRBJ2-3; size: few; V: TRBV18
CDR3: CASSPKTGTRRADTQYF; DNA: TGTGCCAGCAGTCCAAAGACCGGGACTAGACGCGCAGATACGCAGTATTTT; length: 17; D: TRBD2; J: TRBJ2-3; size: few; V: TRBV12-3/TRBV12-4
CDR3: CSARPQDAWTNEQFF; DNA: TGCAGTGCTAGACCCCAGGACGCGTGGACCAATGAGCAGTTCTTC; length: 15; D: .; J: TRBJ2-1; size: many; V: TRBV20-1
CDR3: CASSHPGQGSETQYF; DNA: TGTGCCAGCAGCCATCCTGGACAGGGGTCAGAGACCCAGTACTTC; length: 15; D: TRBD1; J: TRBJ2-5; size: .; V: TRBV11-2
CDR3: CASTGGQLNTEAFF; DNA: TGTGCCAGCACCGGCGGACAGTTGAACACTGAAGCTTTCTTT; length: 14; D: .; J: TRBJ1-1; size: many; V: TRBV12-3/TRBV12-4
CDR3: CASSPDVGWTEAFF; DNA: TGTGCCAGCAGCCCAGATGTGGGATGGACTGAAGCTTTCTTT; length: 14; D: .; J: TRBJ1-1; size: few; V: TRBV7-3